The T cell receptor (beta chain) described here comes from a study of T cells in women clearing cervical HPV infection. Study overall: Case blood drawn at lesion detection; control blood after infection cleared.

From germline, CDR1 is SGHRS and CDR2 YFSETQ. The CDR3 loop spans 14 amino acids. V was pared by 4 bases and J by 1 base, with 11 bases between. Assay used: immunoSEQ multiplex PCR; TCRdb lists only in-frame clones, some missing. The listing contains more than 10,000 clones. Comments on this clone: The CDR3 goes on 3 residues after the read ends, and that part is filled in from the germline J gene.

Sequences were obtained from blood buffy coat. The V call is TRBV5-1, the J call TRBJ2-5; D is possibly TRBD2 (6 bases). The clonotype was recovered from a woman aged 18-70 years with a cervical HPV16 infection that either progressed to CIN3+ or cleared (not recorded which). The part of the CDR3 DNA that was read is TGCGCCAGCAGCAGGGACTTTGGCCAAGAGACC. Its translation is CASSRDFGQET. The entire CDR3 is CASSRDFGQETQYF.